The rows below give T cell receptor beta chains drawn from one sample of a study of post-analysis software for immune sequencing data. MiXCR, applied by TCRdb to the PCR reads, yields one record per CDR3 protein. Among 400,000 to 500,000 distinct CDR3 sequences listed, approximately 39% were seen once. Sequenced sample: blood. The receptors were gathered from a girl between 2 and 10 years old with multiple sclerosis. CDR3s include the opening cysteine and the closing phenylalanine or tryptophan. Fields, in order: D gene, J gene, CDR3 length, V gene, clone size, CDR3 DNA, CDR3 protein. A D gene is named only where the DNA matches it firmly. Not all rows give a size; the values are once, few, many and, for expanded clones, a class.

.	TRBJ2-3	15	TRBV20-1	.	TGCAGTGCTAGAGATTCGAGGCTAGCGCCAGATACGCAGTATTTT	CSARDSRLAPDTQYF
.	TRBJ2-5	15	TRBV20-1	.	TGCAGTGCTAGAGATTGGAGACAGCGACAAGAGACCCAGTACTTC	CSARDWRQRQETQYF
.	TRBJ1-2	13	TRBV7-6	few	TGTGCCAGCAGCTTGTGGTGGAAGGCTGGCTACACCTTC	CASSLWWKAGYTF
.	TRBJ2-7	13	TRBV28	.	TGTGCCAGCAGTTTCGGACCTTCTTACGGGCAGTACTTC	CASSFGPSYGQYF
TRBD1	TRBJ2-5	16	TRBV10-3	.	TGTGCCATCACCCCCGGGACAGGGGGACACCAAGAGACCCAGTACTTC	CAITPGTGGHQETQYF
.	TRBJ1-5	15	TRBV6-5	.	TGTGCCAGCAGTACCAACAGAGGCAGGTATCAGCCCCAGCATTTT	CASSTNRGRYQPQHF
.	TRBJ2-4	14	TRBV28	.	TGTGCCAGCAGCCGACCCGGGACTCAAAACATTCAGTACTTC	CASSRPGTQNIQYF
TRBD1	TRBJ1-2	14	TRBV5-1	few	TGCGCCAGCAGTAAAACAGGGGAAGGCTATGGCTACACCTTC	CASSKTGEGYGYTF
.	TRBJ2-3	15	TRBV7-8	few	TGTGCCAGCAGCTTAGGGCAGGGAAAGGCAGATACGCAGTATTTT	CASSLGQGKADTQYF
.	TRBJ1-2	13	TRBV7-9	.	TGTGCCAGCAGCTTAGTACCTGGGGAGGGCTACACCTTC	CASSLVPGEGYTF
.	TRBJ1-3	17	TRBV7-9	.	TGTGCCAGCAGCTTAGTCTCCAGGAACAACTCTGGAAACACCATATATTTT	CASSLVSRNNSGNTIYF
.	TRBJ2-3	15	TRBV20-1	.	TGCAGTGCTAGCAAGACAGTTTTAATCACAGATACGCAGTATTTT	CSASKTVLITDTQYF
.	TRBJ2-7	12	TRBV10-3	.	TGTGCCGTCGCGTGGGTAGGGTACGAGCAGTACTTC	CAVAWVGYEQYF
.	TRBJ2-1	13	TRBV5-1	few	TGCGCCAGCAGCATGGGTGGGGCCAATGAGCAGTTCTTC	CASSMGGANEQFF
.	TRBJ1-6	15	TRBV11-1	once	TGTGCCAGCAGCCAGGACAGTGTCGGTAATTCACCCCTCCACTTT	CASSQDSVGNSPLHF
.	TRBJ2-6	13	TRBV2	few	TGTGCCAGCAGTTCTCTGAAGGCCAACGTCCTGACTTTC	CASSSLKANVLTF
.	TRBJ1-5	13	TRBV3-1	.	TGTGCCAGCAGCCAAGCTGTGAATCAGCCCCAGCATTTT	CASSQAVNQPQHF
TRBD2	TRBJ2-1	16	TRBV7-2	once	TGTGCCAGCAGCCCGTGGACTAGCGAGACCGGGTATGAGCAGTTCTTC	CASSPWTSETGYEQFF
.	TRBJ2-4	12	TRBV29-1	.	TGCAGCGTTGAAGCTAGTCAAAACATTCAGTACTTC	CSVEASQNIQYF
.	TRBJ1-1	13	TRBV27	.	TGTGCCAGCAGCCAAGAAGTGAGACTTGAAGCTTTCTTT	CASSQEVRLEAFF
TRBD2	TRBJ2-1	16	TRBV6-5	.	TGTGCCAGCAGACATCTAGCGGCACCGAGAGAATATGAGCAGTTCTTC	CASRHLAAPREYEQFF
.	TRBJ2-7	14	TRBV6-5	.	TGTGCAAGCAGTTCGGCTGGAATTGCCAACGAGCAGTACTTC	CASSSAGIANEQYF
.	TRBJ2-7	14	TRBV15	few	TGTGCCACCAGCAGGGTTACATTGGGGTCCGGGCAGTACTTC	CATSRVTLGSGQYF
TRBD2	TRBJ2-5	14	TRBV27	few	TGTGCCAGCACCCGACTAGCGGGGCAAGAGACCCAGTACTTC	CASTRLAGQETQYF
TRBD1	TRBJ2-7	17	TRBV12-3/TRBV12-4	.	TGTGCCAGCAGTTTTTTGAGCTTGACAGGGCTTACCTACGAGCAGTACTTC	CASSFLSLTGLTYEQYF
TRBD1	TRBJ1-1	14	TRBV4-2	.	TGTGTCAGCAGGCAACAGGGGACTGGCACTGAAGCTTTCTTT	CVSRQQGTGTEAFF
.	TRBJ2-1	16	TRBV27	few	TGTGCCAGCAACCTATCAGGGAATCTGGGTTACAATGAGCAGTTCTTC	CASNLSGNLGYNEQFF
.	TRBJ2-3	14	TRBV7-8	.	TGTGCCAGCAGCTTAAGCTTATCGGTAGATACGCAGTATTTT	CASSLSLSVDTQYF
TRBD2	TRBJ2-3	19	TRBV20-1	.	TGCAGTGCTAGACTAGCGGACCAACGCCAATCCGGGGAAACAGATACGCAGTATTTT	CSARLADQRQSGETDTQYF
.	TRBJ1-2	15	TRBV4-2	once	TGTGCCAGCAGCCAAAAAGGGGCAGCAAACTATGGCTACACCTTC	CASSQKGAANYGYTF
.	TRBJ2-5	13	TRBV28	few	TGTGCCAGCAGTTTGTTCGTACAAGAGACCCAGTACTTC	CASSLFVQETQYF
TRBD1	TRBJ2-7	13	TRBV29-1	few	TGCAGCGTTGAGACAGGGAGTTCCTACGAGCAGTACTTC	CSVETGSSYEQYF
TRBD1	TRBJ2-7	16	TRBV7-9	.	TGTGTCAGCAGCTTAGCCCCCAGGGGGCTTGGTTACGAGCAGTACTTC	CVSSLAPRGLGYEQYF
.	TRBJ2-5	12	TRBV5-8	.	TGTGCCAGCAGCTTGGGATTTGAGACCCAGTACTTC	CASSLGFETQYF
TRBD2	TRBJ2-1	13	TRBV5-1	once	TGCGCCAGTCGGACTAGCGCATACAATGAGCAGTTCTTC	CASRTSAYNEQFF
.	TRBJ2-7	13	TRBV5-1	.	TGCGCCAGCAGCCCCCCTAACTCCTACGAGCAGTACTTC	CASSPPNSYEQYF
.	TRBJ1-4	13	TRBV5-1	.	TGCGCCAGCAGTCGTGGGCCCGATGAAAAACTGTTTTTT	CASSRGPDEKLFF
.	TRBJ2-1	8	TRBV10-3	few	TGTGCCTACAATGAGCAGTTCTTC	CAYNEQFF
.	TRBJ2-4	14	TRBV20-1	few	TGCAGTGCTAGCGGCCCCATTGGCAAAAACATTCAGTACTTC	CSASGPIGKNIQYF
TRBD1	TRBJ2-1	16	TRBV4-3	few	TGCGCCAGCAGCCAAAACCCCGGGACAGTTCTCAATGAGCAGTTCTTC	CASSQNPGTVLNEQFF
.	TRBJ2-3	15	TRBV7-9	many	TGTGCCAGCAGCTTACAGGGAACTAGCACAGATACGCAGTATTTT	CASSLQGTSTDTQYF
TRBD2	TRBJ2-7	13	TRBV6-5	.	TGTGCCAGCAGTTGGCGGGAGCGATACGAGCAGTACTTC	CASSWRERYEQYF
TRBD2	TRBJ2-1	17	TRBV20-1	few	TGCAGTGCTAGACTACCTAGGACTAGCGGGCGATACAATGAGCAGTTCTTC	CSARLPRTSGRYNEQFF
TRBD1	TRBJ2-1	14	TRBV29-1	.	TGCAGCGTTGAACCTACTCTCAGGGGGAATGAGCAGTTCTTC	CSVEPTLRGNEQFF
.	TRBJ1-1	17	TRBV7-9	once	TGTGCCAGCAGCACACATCCATCGGGGGGGCCTACAATTGAAGCTTTCTTT	CASSTHPSGGPTIEAFF
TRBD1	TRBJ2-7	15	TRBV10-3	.	TGTGCCACCAGTGATCCTTCTTCAGGGGGCCACGAGCAGTACTTC	CATSDPSSGGHEQYF
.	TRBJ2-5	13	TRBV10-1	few	TGCGCCAGCAGCCCAGGGCGGGAAGAGACCCAGTACTTC	CASSPGREETQYF
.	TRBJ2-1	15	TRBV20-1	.	TGCAGTGCTAGAGGATTGTGGCACCCCTACAATGAGCAGTTCTTC	CSARGLWHPYNEQFF